A selection of T cell receptor beta chains follows, all from one sample in a study of cytomegalovirus exposure and HLA in healthy donors. TCRdb keeps only in-frame clones here, not all; method: immunoSEQ multiplex PCR. This sample has approximately 84,000 clones, with around 75% found just once. Sequenced sample: PBMCs. The receptor set was obtained from a man aged 40-49 years in good health and CMV-seronegative. Both conserved end residues are part of each CDR3. A D gene is named only where the DNA matches it firmly. Clone size is not always given. Where it is, it says once, few, many or a class for expanded clones.

>TRBJ1-4|.|.|TRBV7-9
TGTGCCAGCAGCTTAGCAGACAGGACTAATGAAAAACTGTTTTTT
CASSLADRTNEKLFF
>TRBJ2-3|few|.|TRBV5-6
TGTGCCAGCAGCTTGACCGGGAGCACAGATACGCAGTATTTT
CASSLTGSTDTQYF
>TRBJ2-1|few|.|TRBV5-1
TGCGCCAGCAGCACCTCTGGAGTTCCCCCCAATGAGCAGTTCTTC
CASSTSGVPPNEQFF
>TRBJ1-1|.|.|TRBV6-6
TGTGCCAGCACCCCACTGACAGTTAACACTGAAGCTTTCTTT
CASTPLTVNTEAFF
>TRBJ2-7|.|TRBD1|TRBV27
TGTGCCAGCAGTCTCGGACAGGGTAGGGTTCAGTACTTC
CASSLGQGRVQYF
>TRBJ1-1|.|.|TRBV28
TGTGCCAGCAGTTCTACGGGACAAACAGTCACTGAAGCTTTCTTT
CASSSTGQTVTEAFF
>TRBJ1-3|.|TRBD1|TRBV9
TGTGCCAGCAGCGTACCGGACAGGGGAAACACCATATATTTT
CASSVPDRGNTIYF
>TRBJ2-5|once|TRBD2|TRBV5-1
TGCGCCAGCAGCGAAAGGGAGGGCCCGGGGAAGACCCAGTACTTC
CASSEREGPGKTQYF
>TRBJ2-7|once|.|TRBV5-4
TGTGCCAGCAGCTTGGCAGGACTTTCCTACGAGCAGTACTTC
CASSLAGLSYEQYF
>TRBJ1-5|few|.|TRBV6-1
TGTGCCAGCACGGGGTTAGGCAATCAGCCCCAGCATTTT
CASTGLGNQPQHF
>TRBJ1-5|.|.|TRBV7-9
TGTGCCAGCAGCTCTGACAGTACGGGCAATCAGCCCCAGCATTTT
CASSSDSTGNQPQHF
>TRBJ1-5|.|.|TRBV15
TGTGCCACCAGTACTTACAATCAGCCCCAGCATTTT
CATSTYNQPQHF
>TRBJ1-5|.|TRBD1|TRBV19
TGTGCCAGTAGTACGGACAGGGGGCGCAAAGGCAATCAGCCCCAGCATTTT
CASSTDRGRKGNQPQHF
>TRBJ2-5|.|TRBD2|TRBV4-1
TGCGCCAGCAGCCCCGAGCGGGGGGGTAATACTGAGACCCAGTACTTC
CASSPERGGNTETQYF
>TRBJ2-7|.|TRBD2|TRBV27
TGTGCCAGCAGCACAGTGGGAGGGTCATCCTACGAGCAGTACTTC
CASSTVGGSSYEQYF
>TRBJ1-2|.|.|TRBV28
TGTGCCAGCAGTCCTACGAGACAGTATGGCTACACCTTC
CASSPTRQYGYTF
>TRBJ1-4|.|.|TRBV25-1
TGTGCCAGCAGTGTCAGAGGGGGTGAAAAACTGTTTTTT
CASSVRGGEKLFF
>TRBJ2-7|.|TRBD2|TRBV27
TGTGCCAGCAGTTTAGTAGGGCTAGCGGGAGGGGGCTACGAGCAGTACTTC
CASSLVGLAGGGYEQYF
>TRBJ2-7|few|TRBD1|TRBV29-1
TGCAGCGCCCGATGGCACTACAGGGGGAGCGAGCAGTACTTC
CSARWHYRGSEQYF
>TRBJ2-1|.|.|TRBV9
TGTGCCAGCAGCGCCAGAAACCTAGCGTCCGATGAGCAGTTCTTC
CASSARNLASDEQFF
>TRBJ2-7|medium-sized|.|TRBV5-4
TGTGCCAGCAGCGGGGGGGGCTCGCGGGGGCACTCCTACGAGCAGTACTTC
CASSGGGSRGHSYEQYF
>TRBJ1-6|.|TRBD1|TRBV27
TGTGCCAGCAGTTCGAACAGGGGGAGCTCCTATAATTCACCCCTCCACTTT
CASSSNRGSSYNSPLHF
>TRBJ2-5|.|.|TRBV29-1
TGCAGCGTTGTTGGTCGTGGGCAGGGGCGAGAGACCCAGTACTTC
CSVVGRGQGRETQYF
>TRBJ2-1|.|TRBD1|TRBV28
TGTGCCAGCGCCGGCCAGGGGGTTTACAATGAGCAGTTCTTC
CASAGQGVYNEQFF
>TRBJ1-1|.|TRBD1|TRBV2
TGTGCCAGCACTGGCAGGGGGCCTAACACTGAAGCTTTCTTT
CASTGRGPNTEAFF
>TRBJ1-5|.|.|TRBV19
TGTGCCAGTGGCCTTTCTAATCAGCCCCAGCATTTT
CASGLSNQPQHF
>TRBJ1-1|.|.|TRBV2
TGTGCCAGCAGGTTCAGGTTGAACACTGAAGCTTTCTTT
CASRFRLNTEAFF
>TRBJ1-1|.|.|TRBV7-2
TGTGCCAGCAGCCTAGGGGCCCCTGAAGCTTTCTTT
CASSLGAPEAFF
>TRBJ1-1|.|.|TRBV2
TGTGCCAGCAGTATACAAGACAGGGAAGCTTTCTTT
CASSIQDREAFF
>TRBJ2-5|.|.|TRBV7-9
TGTGCCAGCATTAAAGACAGTTTTGAGACCCAGTACTTC
CASIKDSFETQYF
>TRBJ1-3|.|.|TRBV2
TGTGCCAGCAGTGGTGGGAGTTCTGGAAACACCATATATTTT
CASSGGSSGNTIYF
>TRBJ2-1|.|TRBD1|TRBV5-4
TGTGCCAGCAGCTTAGGACAGGGAAATGAGCAGTTCTTC
CASSLGQGNEQFF
>TRBJ1-5|.|TRBD1|TRBV7-8
TGTGCCAGCAGCCCTCCAGGGGGCGGGCCCCAGCATTTT
CASSPPGGGPQHF
>TRBJ2-7|.|.|TRBV28
TGTGCCAGCAGTTTATCAATGCGGCTTAGCTCCTACGAGCAGTACTTC
CASSLSMRLSSYEQYF
>TRBJ1-1|few|TRBD1|TRBV27
TGTGCCAGCAGTTTAGTGGAGGGGGCCTTGAACACTGAAGCTTTCTTT
CASSLVEGALNTEAFF
>TRBJ1-2|.|TRBD1|TRBV11-2
TGTGCCAGCAGCTTAGGGACAGGGTATGGCTACACCTTC
CASSLGTGYGYTF
>TRBJ2-7|once|.|TRBV20-1
TGCAGTGCTAGAGCGTCCTACGAGCAGTACTTC
CSARASYEQYF
>TRBJ1-5|.|TRBD1|TRBV6-6
TGTGCCAATGGACAGGCCCAGCCCCAGCATTTT
CANGQAQPQHF
>TRBJ1-5|few|.|TRBV5-1
TGCGCCAGCAGCTTGGGAGACGGCCCCTCGGGGCCCCAGCATTTT
CASSLGDGPSGPQHF
>TRBJ1-6|once|.|TRBV7-2
TGTGCCAGCAGCAAAGGTGGGGTCCGGGAGTCACCCCTCCACTTT
CASSKGGVRESPLHF
>TRBJ1-1|medium-sized|.|TRBV19
TGTGCCAGTACATACACAGGGCGCACTGAAGCTTTCTTT
CASTYTGRTEAFF
>TRBJ2-2|.|.|TRBV5-4
TGTGCCAGCAGCTTAGCCCCCGGGGAGCTGTTTTTT
CASSLAPGELFF
>TRBJ2-7|.|TRBD1|TRBV9
TGTGCCAGCAGCGTGGCAGGGGGAGACTACGAGCAGTACTTC
CASSVAGGDYEQYF
>TRBJ2-7|.|.|TRBV7-9
TGTGCCAGCAGCATCAGGGCTCGGGAGCAGTACTTC
CASSIRAREQYF
>TRBJ2-7|.|.|TRBV7-9
TGTGCCAGCAGCTTGGTGGAAGGGGACGAGCAGTACTTC
CASSLVEGDEQYF
>TRBJ1-1|.|.|TRBV25-1
TGTGCCAGCAGTGGGTTGGCCACTGAAGCTTTCTTT
CASSGLATEAFF
>TRBJ1-1|.|.|TRBV4-1
TGCGCCAGCAGCCAAGGAATAATGGCGAACACTGAAGCTTTCTTT
CASSQGIMANTEAFF
>TRBJ1-1|.|TRBD1|TRBV9
TGTGCCAGCAGCCAGACCGGGACAGGGCTGAACACTGAAGCTTTCTTT
CASSQTGTGLNTEAFF
>TRBJ2-1|.|TRBD2|TRBV28
TGTGCCAGCAGTTCAACTAGCGGGAGTAAGTACAATGAGCAGTTCTTC
CASSSTSGSKYNEQFF
>TRBJ2-1|.|TRBD2|TRBV5-1
TGCGCCAGCACACCCGGGACTAGCCCCCACAATGAGCAGTTCTTC
CASTPGTSPHNEQFF